Listed below are T cell receptor beta chains from one sample, sequenced in a study of blood T cells in healthy people across ages. TCRdb used MiXCR to reprocess the 5' RACE reads, holding one entry per CDR3 protein. The sample gives around 1.5 million distinct CDR3 sequences, around 36% of which show up once; around 10% is in the top ten. The sequencing input was blood. Receptors were obtained from a woman aged 25-40 years in good health. Both conserved end residues are part of each CDR3. Each record gives: CDR3 DNA, CDR3 protein, clone size, D gene, J gene, V gene. D genes are given only for firm matches. Where a row states a size, it is once, few, many or the class of an expanded clone; other rows omit it.

CDR3nt: TGCAGTGCTTTGATCCCGGGAGATACGCAGTATTTT; CDR3aa: CSALIPGDTQYF; abundance: many; d_gene: .; j_gene: TRBJ2-3; v_gene: TRBV20-1
CDR3nt: TGTGCCACCAGCATCCAGAGCGGGGGTTACAATGAGCAGTTCTTC; CDR3aa: CATSIQSGGYNEQFF; abundance: .; d_gene: TRBD2; j_gene: TRBJ2-1; v_gene: TRBV15
CDR3nt: TGTGCCAGCAACGGGGCGGTAGCGGGATTCTACAATGAGCAGTTCTTC; CDR3aa: CASNGAVAGFYNEQFF; abundance: .; d_gene: TRBD2; j_gene: TRBJ2-1; v_gene: TRBV28
CDR3nt: TGTGCCAGCAGCTTAGAAGACTCCATCGGGGGCTACACCTTC; CDR3aa: CASSLEDSIGGYTF; abundance: .; d_gene: .; j_gene: TRBJ1-2; v_gene: TRBV7-9
CDR3nt: TGTGCCAGCAGTTTATCGGGGGGTGCGTTCGAGCAGTACTTC; CDR3aa: CASSLSGGAFEQYF; abundance: .; d_gene: .; j_gene: TRBJ2-7; v_gene: TRBV27
CDR3nt: TGCAGTGCTAGGGGAGCGGACTTCAATGAGCAGTTCTTC; CDR3aa: CSARGADFNEQFF; abundance: .; d_gene: .; j_gene: TRBJ2-1; v_gene: TRBV20-1
CDR3nt: TGTGCCAGCAGTTTACCTACCCGGGGATATCAGCCCCAGCATTTT; CDR3aa: CASSLPTRGYQPQHF; abundance: few; d_gene: .; j_gene: TRBJ1-5; v_gene: TRBV28
CDR3nt: TGTGCCACCAGCCGGGACAACTACGAGCAGTACTTC; CDR3aa: CATSRDNYEQYF; abundance: many; d_gene: .; j_gene: TRBJ2-7; v_gene: TRBV15
CDR3nt: TGTGCCAGCAGTCTGGGACTTGCCCAGTTCTTC; CDR3aa: CASSLGLAQFF; abundance: .; d_gene: .; j_gene: TRBJ2-1; v_gene: TRBV3-1
CDR3nt: TGTGCCAGCAGTTACCAAGGGGGGGTAATGAACACTGAAGCTTTCTTT; CDR3aa: CASSYQGGVMNTEAFF; abundance: .; d_gene: .; j_gene: TRBJ1-1; v_gene: TRBV6-6
CDR3nt: TGCGCCAGCAGCCAAGGCAGGGTGAGGGGATTAGCCAAAAACATTCAGTACTTC; CDR3aa: CASSQGRVRGLAKNIQYF; abundance: few; d_gene: .; j_gene: TRBJ2-4; v_gene: TRBV4-1
CDR3nt: TGTGCCAGCAGCTCCAGGGGGGACGGGGAGCTGTTTTTT; CDR3aa: CASSSRGDGELFF; abundance: few; d_gene: .; j_gene: TRBJ2-2; v_gene: TRBV6-5
CDR3nt: TGTGCCAGCAGCGTAGAGTCGGTTAGGAATGAGCAGTTCTTC; CDR3aa: CASSVESVRNEQFF; abundance: few; d_gene: .; j_gene: TRBJ2-1; v_gene: TRBV9
CDR3nt: TGTGCCAGCAGTTTATCCGAGACAGGGTCTTACGAGCAGTACTTC; CDR3aa: CASSLSETGSYEQYF; abundance: few; d_gene: TRBD1; j_gene: TRBJ2-7; v_gene: TRBV12-3/TRBV12-4
CDR3nt: TGCAGTGCTAGAAGCCCCCTCGAGCAGTACTTC; CDR3aa: CSARSPLEQYF; abundance: .; d_gene: .; j_gene: TRBJ2-7; v_gene: TRBV20-1
CDR3nt: TGTGCCAGCAGTTTAGGGGGGCGCGCAAGGGAGCAGTACTTC; CDR3aa: CASSLGGRAREQYF; abundance: .; d_gene: .; j_gene: TRBJ2-7; v_gene: TRBV12-3/TRBV12-4
CDR3nt: TGCAGTGCTAGAAAACTAGTGGACTACTCCTACAATGAGCAGTTCTTC; CDR3aa: CSARKLVDYSYNEQFF; abundance: few; d_gene: .; j_gene: TRBJ2-1; v_gene: TRBV20-1
CDR3nt: TGTGCCAGCAGTTACTCGAGTAGCGGGGGGACTTACACAGATACGCAGTATTTT; CDR3aa: CASSYSSSGGTYTDTQYF; abundance: many; d_gene: TRBD2; j_gene: TRBJ2-3; v_gene: TRBV6-5
CDR3nt: TGTGCCAGCAGAATGACTAGCGGGGGGCACTACGAGCAGTACTTC; CDR3aa: CASRMTSGGHYEQYF; abundance: many; d_gene: TRBD2; j_gene: TRBJ2-7; v_gene: TRBV13
CDR3nt: TGTGCCACCAGTGATTTGAATGCGCGGGGAAATGAGCAGTTCTTC; CDR3aa: CATSDLNARGNEQFF; abundance: few; d_gene: .; j_gene: TRBJ2-1; v_gene: TRBV24-1
CDR3nt: TGTGCCAGCAGTGACCTGAAAGCGGGGCTTTGGGAACAAGAGACCCAGTACTTC; CDR3aa: CASSDLKAGLWEQETQYF; abundance: .; d_gene: TRBD2; j_gene: TRBJ2-5; v_gene: TRBV25-1
CDR3nt: TGTGCCAGCACCGTTTTAGGGACAGGGGAGAATGAGCAGTTCTTC; CDR3aa: CASTVLGTGENEQFF; abundance: .; d_gene: TRBD1; j_gene: TRBJ2-1; v_gene: TRBV5-6
CDR3nt: TGCGCCAGCAGCTTGGCCCCCAGGGAAATCTACGAGCAGTACTTC; CDR3aa: CASSLAPREIYEQYF; abundance: .; d_gene: .; j_gene: TRBJ2-7; v_gene: TRBV5-1
CDR3nt: TGCGCCAGCAGCCAGTCCGGGACAGGGAAGTACGAGCAGTACTTC; CDR3aa: CASSQSGTGKYEQYF; abundance: few; d_gene: TRBD1; j_gene: TRBJ2-7; v_gene: TRBV4-1
CDR3nt: TGTGCCATCAGTGGTCCGGGACTAGCGGGGTCAGGAGTCTACGAGCAGTACTTC; CDR3aa: CAISGPGLAGSGVYEQYF; abundance: few; d_gene: TRBD2; j_gene: TRBJ2-7; v_gene: TRBV10-3
CDR3nt: TGTGCCAGCAGCGTAGAAGGTAGTGACCAAGAGACCCAGTACTTC; CDR3aa: CASSVEGSDQETQYF; abundance: many; d_gene: .; j_gene: TRBJ2-5; v_gene: TRBV9
CDR3nt: TGTGCCAGCAGCTTCCAGGGGGTCAATCAGCCCCAGCATTTT; CDR3aa: CASSFQGVNQPQHF; abundance: many; d_gene: TRBD1; j_gene: TRBJ1-5; v_gene: TRBV5-6
CDR3nt: TGTGCCAGCAGCCAAGGGGGTCCCATGGCTACGCAGTATTTT; CDR3aa: CASSQGGPMATQYF; abundance: few; d_gene: .; j_gene: TRBJ2-3; v_gene: TRBV3-1
CDR3nt: TGTGCCAGCAGCCAAGATCTAACAGTAGAGCAGTACTTC; CDR3aa: CASSQDLTVEQYF; abundance: .; d_gene: .; j_gene: TRBJ2-7; v_gene: TRBV14
CDR3nt: TGTGCCAGCAGCGTAGAGGATCGAGCGGGGGTTGTGCAGTACTTC; CDR3aa: CASSVEDRAGVVQYF; abundance: few; d_gene: TRBD2; j_gene: TRBJ2-7; v_gene: TRBV9
CDR3nt: TGCGCCAGCAGCTTATGGCGGACCACAGATACGCAGTATTTT; CDR3aa: CASSLWRTTDTQYF; abundance: .; d_gene: .; j_gene: TRBJ2-3; v_gene: TRBV5-1
CDR3nt: TGCGCCAGCAGAAAACTAGGGGGGGCGGCCAATGAGCAGTTCTTC; CDR3aa: CASRKLGGAANEQFF; abundance: .; d_gene: .; j_gene: TRBJ2-1; v_gene: TRBV5-1
CDR3nt: TGTGCCAGCAGTTCTCCGGGACAGGGGGCCAGGAACACTGAAGCTTTCTTT; CDR3aa: CASSSPGQGARNTEAFF; abundance: few; d_gene: TRBD1; j_gene: TRBJ1-1; v_gene: TRBV28
CDR3nt: TGCGCCAGCAGCTTGGCGGGGGCCCGTAGCTCCTACGAGCAGTACTTC; CDR3aa: CASSLAGARSSYEQYF; abundance: few; d_gene: .; j_gene: TRBJ2-7; v_gene: TRBV5-1
CDR3nt: TGCAGTGCTAGAGCCGACGGGAACACTGAAGCTTTCTTT; CDR3aa: CSARADGNTEAFF; abundance: many; d_gene: .; j_gene: TRBJ1-1; v_gene: TRBV20-1
CDR3nt: TGTGCCAGCAGCCAAACGGGAGGGACTAGCGGCAAGGCAAATGAGCAGTTCTTC; CDR3aa: CASSQTGGTSGKANEQFF; abundance: few; d_gene: TRBD2; j_gene: TRBJ2-1; v_gene: TRBV3-1